These 27 T cell receptor beta chains were sequenced from one sample in a study of CD8 T cells in Susac syndrome. Reverse transcription of about 0.45 to 1 ug RNA was performed with random hexamers. TCRdb reprocessed the immunoSEQ multiplex PCR reads via MiXCR and lists one record per CDR3 protein. The sample has 200,000 to 250,000 distinct CDR3 sequences; approximately 95% are singletons. The specimen sequenced was CD4+ T cells from PBMCs. The receptors were gathered from a human donor with multiple sclerosis.

The rearrangement joins TRBV5-1 to TRBJ2-7; 7 nucleotides match TRBD1. CDR1 SGHRS and CDR2 YFSETQ come from the germline V gene. With 1 base clipped from V and 2 bases from J, the junction kept 6 bases outside the gene matches. The CDR3 loop spans 15 amino acids. CDR3 DNA sequence: TGCGCCAGCAGCTTGTCGGGACAGCGAACCTACGAGCAGTACGTC. Translation gives CASSLSGQRTYEQYV.

This sequence joins TRBV5-4 and TRBJ2-3; D possibly corresponds to TRBD2 (6 bases). V was pared by 5 bases and J by 2 bases, with 12 bases between. Germline V gives CDR1 SGHNT, CDR2 YYREEE (reference sequence). This CDR3 has 14 residues. The CDR3 DNA follows: TGTGCCAGCAGTGACGGGACTCTCACAGATACGCAGTATTTT. Its translation: CASSDGTLTDTQYF.

The chain links TRBV30 to TRBJ2-7; 8 bases are a match to TRBD2. Germline CDR1 GTSNPN, CDR2 SVGIG (reference sequence). V trimming: 5 bases; J trimming: 7 bases; junction bases outside the gene matches: 10. This CDR3 is 13 amino acids long. The CDR3 nucleotides read TGTGCCTGGGCAAGGCGGGGGGCGCGGGAGCAGTACTTC. It yields the protein CAWARRGAREQYF.

V usage is TRBV20-1 and J usage is TRBJ1-2; maybe TRBD1 (6 bases). The CDR3 runs 12 residues. Looked up from germline, CDR1 is DFQATT and CDR2 is SNEGSKA (reference sequence). The germline V and J ends were trimmed by 3 bases and 6 bases, with 11 bases remaining between them. This chain's CDR3 is CSASPGQNGYTF. The CDR3 nucleotides read TGCAGTGCTAGCCCCGGACAGAATGGCTACACCTTC.

The gene calls are TRBV21-1 and TRBJ2-7. TRBV21-1 counts as a pseudogene. This CDR3 comprises 13 residues. The CDR3 sequence: CASSKARTYEQYV. The CDR3 coding sequence is TGTGCCAGCAGCAAAGCCCGGACCTACGAGCAGTACGTC.

This chain connects TRBV20-1 to TRBJ1-6; 7 bases are a match to TRBD1. Losses at the gene ends were 6 bases for V and 10 bases for J; bases not matched to a gene: 9. Germline V gene data show CDR1 as DFQATT and CDR2 as SNEGSKA (reference sequence). The CDR3 runs 13 residues. CDR3 coding DNA: TGCAGTGCGCGTACAGGGGAGGGCTCACCCCTCCACTTT. Translation: CSARTGEGSPLHF.

The J gene is TRBJ1-1, the V gene TRBV11-2, with 7 positions matching TRBD1. The length of the CDR3 is 15 residues. Germline CDR1 reads SGHAT; CDR2 reads FQNNGV. The J segment lost 4 bases and the V segment lost 4 bases, leaving 9 bases of the junction unmatched. The CDR3 DNA follows: TGTGCCAGCAGCTCCAACAGGGGAAAGGGCACTGAAGCTTTCTTT. Protein sequence: CASSSNRGKGTEAFF.

This chain links TRBV20-1 with TRBJ2-7, with D unresolved. CDR1 is DFQATT, CDR2 SNEGSKA, per germline (reference sequence). Deletions cut 7 bases from V and 4 bases from J, with 17 bases between. This CDR3 has 13 amino acids. The CDR3 region is CSGIRADGYEQYF. CDR3 sequence (DNA): TGCAGTGGGATTAGGGCCGACGGGTACGAGCAGTACTTC.

The sample holds one count of this clonotype. The chain recombines TRBV10-3 with TRBJ1-5; the D is unclear. This CDR3 has 14 amino acids. Germline assignment: CDR1 ENHRY and CDR2 SYGVKD. The V end lost 3 bases, the J end lost 3 bases, and 9 bases lay between the germline ends. CDR3 sequence: CAISDFGSNQPQHF. As DNA, the CDR3 is TGTGCCATCAGTGACTTCGGTTCCAATCAGCCCCAGCATTTT.

This chain connects TRBV10-3 to TRBJ1-1; D call uncertain. CDR1 and CDR2 from the germline V gene are ENHRY and SYGVKD. This CDR3 region has 11 residues. V lost 4 bases and J 7 bases, leaving 7 bases between the germline ends. The CDR3 nucleotides read TGTGCCATCAGTGTGGGAGGTGAAGCTTTCTTT. It encodes CAISVGGEAFF.

This chain connects TRBV3-1 to TRBJ1-2; D perhaps matches TRBD1 (6 bases). This CDR3 has 15 amino acids. Trimming took off 1 base at V and 1 base at J, with 10 bases between the two ends. Germline values: CDR1 LGHDT, CDR2 YNNKEL (reference sequence). The CDR3 is CASSQVTGSNYGYTF. In DNA form, the CDR3 reads TGTGCCAGCAGCCAAGTTACAGGGAGTAACTATGGCTACACCTTC.

The chain joins TRBV7-9 to TRBJ1-3, with D perhaps matching TRBD1 (6 bases). V shed 5 bases and J shed 7 bases, with 21 bases lying between them. The CDR3 runs to 16 residues. Per the germline V gene, CDR1 is SEHNR and CDR2 is FQNEAQ (reference sequence). CDR3 coding DNA: TGTGCCAGCAGCCCCACTGCAGGGGCCAAAGGGAACACCATATATTTT. Its translation is CASSPTAGAKGNTIYF.

The V call is TRBV4-2, the J call TRBJ1-2; maybe TRBD1 (5 bases). V dropped 0 bases and J dropped 2 bases, with 13 bases sitting between them. There are 16 residues in the CDR3. Germline lookup yields CDR1 LGHNA and CDR2 YNFKEQ. The CDR3 spells CASSQELTGLNYGYTF. The CDR3 DNA follows: TGTGCCAGCAGCCAAGAACTCACAGGATTAAACTATGGCTACACCTTC.

This clonotype showed up just once. This chain uses TRBV3-1 with TRBJ1-6; D is unresolved. Germline V CDR1 and CDR2: LGHDT, YNNKEL (reference sequence). The CDR3 is 14 amino acids. The ends were cut back, 3 bases at V and 6 bases at J, with 9 bases in the middle. The CDR3 bases are TGTGCCAGCAGCCAGGCCGTAGGTAATTCACCCCTCCACTTT. Translation gives CASSQAVGNSPLHF.

CDR3 coding DNA: TGTGCCTGGGCTCCGCACTACCAAGAGACCCAGTACTTC. Translating it yields CAWAPHYQETQYF. The chain couples TRBV30 to TRBJ2-5, with D hard to call. V gave up 5 bases and J gave up 0 bases, with 10 bases separating them. CDR3 size: 13 residues. Germline lookup yields CDR1 GTSNPN and CDR2 SVGIG (reference sequence).

The CDR3, as DNA: TGTGCCAGCAGCCTGGACAGGGGAAGGGAGGAGTACGTC. It translates to CASSLDRGREEYV. J is TRBJ2-7 and V is TRBV7-2, with 9 bases fitting TRBD1. Looked up from germline, CDR1 is SGHTA and CDR2 is FQGNSA. The CDR3 has 13 residues. Germline trimming cut 5 bases from V and 11 bases from J; bases unmatched to any gene: 10.

The chain employs TRBV30 and TRBJ2-3; weak D call: TRBD2 (6 bases). CDR3 length equals 14 residues. CDR1 is GTSNPN and CDR2 is SVGIG in the germline V gene (reference sequence). Trimming took off 3 bases at V and 2 bases at J, with 12 bases between the two ends. CDR3 nucleotides: TGTGCCTGGAGATCCGGGAGCAACACAGATACGCAGTATTTT. Its translation is CAWRSGSNTDTQYF.

The chain has TRBV9 and TRBJ2-3, with a possible D match to TRBD2 (6 bases). CDR3 size: 13 residues. V dropped 0 bases and J dropped 8 bases, with 10 bases sitting between them. Germline loops: CDR1 SGDLS, CDR2 YYNGEE. The CDR3 loop reads CASSVEVAATQYF. The CDR3 nucleotides are TGTGCCAGCAGCGTAGAGGTAGCGGCTACGCAGTATTTT.

The chain employs TRBV30 and TRBJ2-1, with D maybe TRBD1 (5 bases). Germline V gene lookup returns CDR1 GTSNPN and CDR2 SVGIG (reference sequence). The V gene lost 4 bases and the J gene lost 5 bases, with 9 bases spanning the gap. The CDR3 runs 12 residues. The CDR3 coding sequence is TGTGCCTGGACAGGGAATGACAATGAGCAGTTCTTC. Its translation is CAWTGNDNEQFF. Full variable domain (missing parts from reference TRBV30 and TRBJ2-1): SQTIHQWPATLVQPVGSPLSLECTVEGTSNPNLYWYRQAAGRGLQLLFYSVGIGQISSEVPQNLSASRPQDRQFILSSKKLLLSDSGFYLCAWTGNDNEQFFGPGTRLTVL.

The chain carries TRBV30 and TRBJ2-5; D gene uncertain. The CDR3 runs 11 residues. Trimming cost V 2 bases and J 6 bases, with 7 bases left between them. Germline assignment: CDR1 GTSNPN and CDR2 SVGIG (reference sequence). CDR3 amino acids: CAWSSSKTQYF. For the CDR3, the DNA is TGTGCCTGGAGTTCCTCCAAGACCCAGTACTTC.

CDR3: CASSLGGPLSYEQYF. DNA for the CDR3: TGTGCCAGCAGCCTAGGGGGACCCCTATCCTACGAGCAGTACTTC. The rearrangement joins TRBV7-2 to TRBJ2-7; weak D call: TRBD1 (6 bases). Germline-derived CDR1 and CDR2 are SGHTA and FQGNSA. The CDR3 runs to 15 residues. Trimming pared 5 bases from V and 1 base from J, leaving 15 bases between.

The chain is built from TRBV30 and TRBJ2-6; D ambiguous. The germline V gene encodes CDR1 GTSNPN and CDR2 SVGIG (reference sequence). Deletions cut 4 bases from V and 0 bases from J, with 4 bases between. The CDR3 extends over 13 amino acids. CDR3 coding DNA: TGTGCCTGGATGCGCTCTGGGGCCAACGTCCTGACTTTC. This sequence encodes CAWMRSGANVLTF.

The J gene is TRBJ2-7, the V gene TRBV7-2, with TRBD2 matching over 10 bases. The germline V gene encodes CDR1 SGHTA and CDR2 FQGNSA. The CDR3 covers 15 residues. The trim removed 5 bases at V and 3 bases at J, leaving 7 bases unmatched. CDR3 region: CASSLDGTSVYEQYV. In DNA, the CDR3 is TGTGCCAGCAGCCTCGACGGGACTAGCGTCTACGAGCAGTACGTC.

This rearrangement joins TRBV9 to TRBJ2-3, with 7 bases matching TRBD2. This CDR3 contains 16 residues. Germline values: CDR1 SGDLS, CDR2 YYNGEE. V dropped 0 bases and J dropped 2; count of bases not matched to a gene: 6. This CDR3 is CASSVGLAAITDTQYF. The CDR3 DNA reads as TGTGCCAGCAGCGTAGGGCTAGCGGCGATCACAGATACGCAGTATTTT.

The CDR3 DNA reads as TGTGCCACCAGCAGAGATAATTACGCCTTGGATACGCAGTATTTT. Its translation: CATSRDNYALDTQYF. V usage is TRBV15 and J usage is TRBJ2-3; D unresolved. Deletions cut 0 bases from V and 6 bases from J, with 13 bases between. Germline values: CDR1 LNHNV, CDR2 YYDKDF (reference sequence). The CDR3 loop spans 15 amino acids.

The J gene is TRBJ2-2, the V gene TRBV3-1; D gene unclear. V was clipped by 6 bases and J by 6 bases, with 11 bases between them. CDR3 length: 13 amino acids. The germline CDR1 and CDR2 sequences are LGHDT and YNNKEL (reference sequence). The CDR3 DNA is TGTGCCAGCAGGACGTTCGGCCCCGGGGAGCTGTTTTTT. Translating it yields CASRTFGPGELFF.

This rearrangement joins TRBV29-1 to TRBJ2-5, with D possibly being TRBD1 (5 bases). V lost 7 bases and J lost 5, with 14 bases in between. The CDR3 spans 12 residues. Germline lookup yields CDR1 SQVTM and CDR2 ANQGSEA. The DNA for the CDR3 is TGCAGCGAAACGTGGGGCGGTGAGACCCAGTACTTC. Its protein product is CSETWGGETQYF.